Below are 10 T cell receptor beta chains sequenced from a single sample in a study of blood T cell repertoires in COVID-19. Data came from immunoSEQ multiplex PCR; TCRdb stores just in-frame clones and leaves some out. This sample carries around 280,000 clones, roughly 86% of them seen once, and the ten largest clones take about 2.2%. The sample taken for sequencing was peripheral blood. The receptor source for this set is a woman aged 25 to 39 who had recovered from COVID-19.

V and J are TRBV5-1 and TRBJ2-1, with a tentative D call TRBD2 (5 bases). The V gene's germline CDR1 is SGHRS and CDR2 YFSETQ. V lost 5 bases and J 2 bases, leaving 14 bases between the germline ends. The CDR3 is 15 amino acids. CDR3 loop: CASRLGGPTYNEQFF. The CDR3 DNA sequence: TGCGCCAGCAGACTTGGCGGGCCCACCTACAATGAGCAGTTCTTC.

The chain recombines TRBV7-2 with TRBJ1-3; D gene uncertain. Trimming cost V 3 bases and J 0 bases, with 9 bases left between them. The CDR3 has 15 residues. Germline CDR1 reads SGHTA; CDR2 reads FQGNSA. The CDR3 bases are TGTGCCAGCAGCTTGGAGGGAAGCTCTGGAAACACCATATATTTT. Encoded protein: CASSLEGSSGNTIYF.

The chain uses TRBV7-9 and TRBJ2-3, with a tentative D call TRBD2 (6 bases). The germline CDR1 and CDR2 sequences are SEHNR and FQNEAQ (reference sequence). V was clipped by 2 bases and J by 8 bases, with 14 bases between them. This CDR3 contains 14 residues. This CDR3 reads CASSLNLEGGTQYF. For the CDR3, the DNA is TGTGCCAGCAGCTTAAATTTGGAGGGAGGTACGCAGTATTTT.

The chain is built from TRBV7-8 and TRBJ2-5; 13 bases fit TRBD2. Germline V gene lookup returns CDR1 SGHVS and CDR2 FQNEAQ. Trimming at V came to 1 base and at J to 5 bases, leaving 10 bases not matched to a gene. The CDR3 loop spans 18 amino acids. This CDR3 is CASSLVPGLAGVSETQYF. DNA of the CDR3: TGTGCCAGCAGCTTAGTTCCCGGACTAGCGGGAGTTTCGGAGACCCAGTACTTC.

The count of this clone is one. V is TRBV7-6 and J is TRBJ2-1; 8 nucleotides align to TRBD2. Germline loops: CDR1 SGHVS, CDR2 FNYEAQ. V gave up 5 bases and J gave up 5 bases; unmatched junction bases: 17. CDR3 length: 18 amino acids. The CDR3 nucleotides are TGTGCCAGCAGCCGGGCCCCCGGGGCGGGGGGATATGACAATGAGCAGTTCTTC. This translates into CASSRAPGAGGYDNEQFF.

Only one count was recorded for this clone. V and J are TRBV11-3 and TRBJ2-1, with 10 bases fitting TRBD2. With V trimmed by 5 bases and J by 6 bases, 7 bases remained unmatched. The CDR3 consists of 15 residues. Germline CDR1 is SGHNT and CDR2 is YENEEA. DNA for the CDR3: TGTGCCAGCAGCGGGGGGCTAGCGGGAGCCAATGAGCAGTTCTTC. It specifies CASSGGLAGANEQFF.

The V and J genes are TRBV5-1 and TRBJ2-7, with 11 bases identical to TRBD1. The length of the CDR3 is 13 residues. The germline CDR1 and CDR2 sequences are SGHRS and YFSETQ. Losses at the gene ends were 4 bases for V and 5 bases for J; bases not matched to a gene: 2. The CDR3 sequence: CASSRTGGHEQYF. In nucleotides, the CDR3 is TGCGCCAGCAGCAGGACAGGGGGCCACGAGCAGTACTTC.

The chain couples TRBV2 to TRBJ2-2; tentatively, D is TRBD2 (7 bases). There are 16 residues in the CDR3. V was pared by 10 bases and J by 2 bases, with 20 bases between. From germline, CDR1 is SNHLY and CDR2 FYNNEI. CDR3 sequence reads: CAIQMGASGNTGELFF. DNA for the CDR3: TGTGCCATCCAAATGGGGGCTAGCGGCAACACCGGGGAGCTGTTTTTT.

The chain is built from TRBV7-2 and TRBJ1-2; 7 bases match TRBD1. V lost 8 bases, J lost 2 bases, and 8 bases stayed unmatched. Looked up from germline, CDR1 is SGHTA and CDR2 is FQGNSA. CDR3 length: 14 residues. In nucleotides, the CDR3 is TGTGCCAGCCGCCCTGGAGGGGGCAACTATGGCTACACCTTC. Translating gives CASRPGGGNYGYTF.

The chain is built from TRBV19 and TRBJ2-1, with D uncertain. CDR3 length equals 13 residues. The V end was cut by 5 bases, the J end by 7 bases, with 12 bases between. Germline CDR1 is LNHDA and CDR2 is SQIVND (reference sequence). The CDR3 here is CASSPTDKNEQFF. The DNA of the CDR3 is TGTGCCAGTAGTCCAACTGATAAGAATGAGCAGTTCTTC. Full variable domain (rest looked up from reference TRBV19 and TRBJ2-1): DGGITQSPKYLFRKEGQNVTLSCEQNLNHDAMYWYRQDPGQGLRLIYYSQIVNDFQKGDIAEGYSVSREKKESFPLTVTSAQKNPTAFYLCASSPTDKNEQFFGPGTRLTVL.